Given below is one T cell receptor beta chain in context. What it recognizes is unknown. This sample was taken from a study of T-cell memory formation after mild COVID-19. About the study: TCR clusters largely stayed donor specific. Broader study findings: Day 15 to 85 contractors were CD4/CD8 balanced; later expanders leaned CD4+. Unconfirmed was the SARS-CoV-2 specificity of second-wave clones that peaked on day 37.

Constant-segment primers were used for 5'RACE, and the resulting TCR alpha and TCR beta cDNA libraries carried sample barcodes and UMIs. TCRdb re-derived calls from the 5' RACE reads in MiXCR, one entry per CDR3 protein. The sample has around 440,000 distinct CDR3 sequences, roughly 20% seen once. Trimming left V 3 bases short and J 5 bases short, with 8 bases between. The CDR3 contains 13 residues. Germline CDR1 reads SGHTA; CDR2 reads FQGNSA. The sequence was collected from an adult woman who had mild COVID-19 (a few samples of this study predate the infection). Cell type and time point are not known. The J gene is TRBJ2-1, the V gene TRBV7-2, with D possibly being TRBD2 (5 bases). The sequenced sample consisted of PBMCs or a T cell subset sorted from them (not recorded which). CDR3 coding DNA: TGTGCCAGCAGCTTTCGGACTGACAATGAGCAGTTCTTC. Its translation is CASSFRTDNEQFF. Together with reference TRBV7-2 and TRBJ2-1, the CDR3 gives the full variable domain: GAGVSQSPSNKVTEKGKDVELRCDPISGHTALYWYRQSLGQGLEFLIYFQGNSAPDKSGLPSDRFSAERTGGSVSTLTIQRTQQEDSAVYLCASSFRTDNEQFFGPGTRLTVL.